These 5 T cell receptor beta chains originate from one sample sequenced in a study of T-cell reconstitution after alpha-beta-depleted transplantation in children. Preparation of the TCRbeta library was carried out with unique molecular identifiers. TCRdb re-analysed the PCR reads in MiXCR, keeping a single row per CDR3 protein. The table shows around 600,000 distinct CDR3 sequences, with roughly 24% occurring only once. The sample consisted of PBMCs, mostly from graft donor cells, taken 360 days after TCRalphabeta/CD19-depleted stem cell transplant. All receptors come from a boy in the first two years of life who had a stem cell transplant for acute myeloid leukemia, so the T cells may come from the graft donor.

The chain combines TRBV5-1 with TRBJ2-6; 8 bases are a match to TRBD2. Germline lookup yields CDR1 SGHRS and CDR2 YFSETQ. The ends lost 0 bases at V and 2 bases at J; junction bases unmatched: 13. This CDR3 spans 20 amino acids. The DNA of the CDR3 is TGCGCCAGCAGCTTGGCGACGGGGGGGACTTATAAACCTGGGGCCAACGTCCTGACTTTC. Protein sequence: CASSLATGGTYKPGANVLTF.

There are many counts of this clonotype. CDR3 sequence reads: CASRRRPHTDTQYF. The CDR3, as DNA: TGTGCCAGCAGACGACGACCCCACACAGATACGCAGTATTTT. This chain joins TRBV5-6 and TRBJ2-3, with no clear D. Between the trimmed V and J ends, which lost 5 bases and 2 bases, there was a span of 12 bases. Per germline, CDR1 SGHDT and CDR2 YYEEEE. The length of the CDR3 is 14 residues.

The CDR3 bases are TGTGCCAGCAGTTCGCGGGGACCTTTTTTT. Encoded protein: CASSSRGPFF. The genes are TRBV12-3 or TRBV12-4 and TRBJ1-4; D is possibly TRBD1 (5 bases). Trimming pared 4 bases from V and 17 bases from J, leaving 11 bases between. This CDR3 spans 10 amino acids.

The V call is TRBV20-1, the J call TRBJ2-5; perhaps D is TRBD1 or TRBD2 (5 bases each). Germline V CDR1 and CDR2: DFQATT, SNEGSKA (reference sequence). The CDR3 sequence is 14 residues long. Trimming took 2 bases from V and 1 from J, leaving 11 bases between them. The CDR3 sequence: CSARSPGTQETQYF. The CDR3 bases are TGCAGTGCTAGATCCCCGGGGACCCAAGAGACCCAGTACTTC.

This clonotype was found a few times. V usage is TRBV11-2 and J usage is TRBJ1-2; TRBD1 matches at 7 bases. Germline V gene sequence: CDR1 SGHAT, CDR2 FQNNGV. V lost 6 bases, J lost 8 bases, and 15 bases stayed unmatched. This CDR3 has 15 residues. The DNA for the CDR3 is TGTGCCAGCAGACCATCCCCCCTACGACAGGGAGGCTACACCTTC. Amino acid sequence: CASRPSPLRQGGYTF. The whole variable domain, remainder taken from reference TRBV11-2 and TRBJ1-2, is EAGVAQSPRYKIIEKRQSVAFWCNPISGHATLYWYQQILGQGPKLLIQFQNNGVVDDSQLPKDRFSAERLKGVDSTLKIQPAKLEDSAVYLCASRPSPLRQGGYTFGSGTRLTVV.